These 9 T cell receptor beta chains were sequenced from one sample in a study of blood T cell repertoires in COVID-19. Sequencing was performed with immunoSEQ multiplex PCR; in TCRdb, only in-frame clones are kept and a portion is missing. The table has 200,000 to 300,000 clones, approximately 88% seen once. The sequenced sample consisted of PBMCs or T cells enriched from blood (not recorded which). All receptors derive from a woman between 40 and 50 years old with acute COVID-19.

The V call is TRBV4-2, the J call TRBJ1-4; 10 bases map to TRBD1. This CDR3 has 15 amino acids. In germline, CDR1 is LGHNA, CDR2 YNFKEQ. The V gene end was trimmed by 4 bases and the J gene end by 8 bases; junction bases not matched to a gene: 7. The DNA for the CDR3 is TGTGCCAGCAGCCCTTTAGGGACAGGGGAGGAAAAACTGTTTTTT. Its translation: CASSPLGTGEEKLFF.

The chain couples TRBV5-1 to TRBJ1-6; D might be TRBD1 (6 bases). V was shortened by 3 bases and J by 7 bases, with 14 bases between the two germline ends. CDR1 is SGHRS and CDR2 is YFSETQ in the germline V gene. CDR3 length: 15 amino acids. The CDR3 coding sequence is TGCGCCAGCAGCTCCTCCGGGACATCCAATTCACCCCTCCACTTT. Protein product: CASSSSGTSNSPLHF.

This chain uses TRBV30 with TRBJ2-1, with 8 bases matching TRBD2. Trimming at V came to 7 bases and at J to 9 bases, leaving 2 bases not matched to a gene. The CDR3 length is 10 residues. Germline V gene data show CDR1 as GTSNPN and CDR2 as SVGIG (reference sequence). CDR3 DNA: TGTGCCTTACTAGCGGCTGAGCAGTTCTTC. Its protein is CALLAAEQFF.

The V and J genes are TRBV2 and TRBJ2-4, with 9 bases fitting TRBD1. With 6 bases clipped from V and 1 base from J, the junction kept 4 bases outside the gene matches. CDR1 and CDR2 (germline): SNHLY, FYNNEI. This CDR3 region has 15 residues. Here the CDR3 reads CASRGGQGAKNIQYF. The CDR3 DNA sequence: TGTGCCAGCAGAGGTGGACAGGGGGCCAAAAACATTCAGTACTTC.

The V gene is TRBV9, the J gene TRBJ2-7; no firm D call. This CDR3 has 14 residues. Germline V CDR1 and CDR2: SGDLS, YYNGEE. The V end lost 0 bases, the J end lost 2 bases, and 9 bases lay between the germline ends. The CDR3 sequence is CASSVAPSTYEQYF. The CDR3 DNA reads as TGTGCCAGCAGCGTAGCCCCCTCTACCTACGAGCAGTACTTC.

Only one count was recorded for this clone. This sequence joins TRBV5-1 and TRBJ1-3, with a possible D match to TRBD1 (5 bases). Deletions cut 7 bases from V and 0 bases from J, with 11 bases between. The CDR3 covers 14 residues. Germline loops: CDR1 SGHRS, CDR2 YFSETQ. CDR3 sequence: CASSTGFSGNTIYF. As DNA, the CDR3 is TGCGCCAGCTCCACAGGTTTCTCTGGAAACACCATATATTTT.

The rearrangement links TRBV5-5 to TRBJ2-1; D is undetermined. The CDR3 consists of 15 residues. Trimming left V 0 bases short and J 2 bases short, with 9 bases between. The germline V gene has CDR1 SGHKS and CDR2 YYEKEE (reference sequence). CDR3 nucleotides: TGTGCCAGCAGCTTGGCCCCCGTTCCCTACAATGAGCAGTTCTTC. It yields the protein CASSLAPVPYNEQFF.

V is TRBV2 and J is TRBJ2-7; D is unclear. The CDR3 contains 13 residues. CDR1 is SNHLY and CDR2 is FYNNEI in the germline V gene. V was cut by 4 bases and J by 0 bases, with 7 bases left in between. The CDR3 bases are TGTGCCAGCAGTGCGGCTAGCTCCTACGAGCAGTACTTC. This translates into CASSAASSYEQYF.

In this sample, this clone turned up once. The chain recombines TRBV9 with TRBJ1-3; the D is unclear. The CDR3 length is 11 residues. Per the germline V gene, CDR1 is SGDLS and CDR2 is YYNGEE. V was clipped by 5 bases and J by 7 bases, with 7 bases between them. The CDR3 loop reads CASSSSNTIYF. Here the CDR3 DNA reads TGTGCCAGCAGTTCAAGCAACACCATATATTTT.